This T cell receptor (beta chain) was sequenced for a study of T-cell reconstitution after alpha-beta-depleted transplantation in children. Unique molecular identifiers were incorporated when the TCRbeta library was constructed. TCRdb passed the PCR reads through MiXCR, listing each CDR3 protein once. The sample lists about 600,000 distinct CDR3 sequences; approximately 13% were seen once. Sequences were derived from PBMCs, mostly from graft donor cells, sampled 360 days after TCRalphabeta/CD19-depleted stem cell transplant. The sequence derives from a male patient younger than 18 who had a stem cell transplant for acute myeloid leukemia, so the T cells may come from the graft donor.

DNA for the CDR3: TGCGCCAGCAGCTTGAAGCGCACTGAAGCTTTCTTT. Amino acid sequence: CASSLKRTEAFF. V and J are TRBV5-1 and TRBJ1-1, with D uncertain. Germline loops: CDR1 SGHRS, CDR2 YFSETQ. The CDR3 has 12 amino acids. The germline V and J ends were trimmed by 1 base and 4 bases, with 5 bases remaining between them.